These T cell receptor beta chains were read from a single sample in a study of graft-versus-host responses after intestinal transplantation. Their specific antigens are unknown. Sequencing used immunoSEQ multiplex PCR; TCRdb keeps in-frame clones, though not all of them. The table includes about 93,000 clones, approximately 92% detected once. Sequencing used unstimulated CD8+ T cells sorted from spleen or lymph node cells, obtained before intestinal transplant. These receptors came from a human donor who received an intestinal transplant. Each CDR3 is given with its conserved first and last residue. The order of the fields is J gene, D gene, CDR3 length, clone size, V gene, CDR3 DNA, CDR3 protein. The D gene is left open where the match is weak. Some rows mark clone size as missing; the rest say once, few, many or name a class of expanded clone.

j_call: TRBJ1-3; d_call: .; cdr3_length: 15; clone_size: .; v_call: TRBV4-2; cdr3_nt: TGTGCCAGCAGCCAGGACGGGGGCTCTGGAAACACCATATATTTT; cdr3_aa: CASSQDGGSGNTIYF
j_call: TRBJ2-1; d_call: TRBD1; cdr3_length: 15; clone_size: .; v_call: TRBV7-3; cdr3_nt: TGTGCCAGCAGCCAGACCGGGACAGGACACAATGAGCAGTTCTTC; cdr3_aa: CASSQTGTGHNEQFF
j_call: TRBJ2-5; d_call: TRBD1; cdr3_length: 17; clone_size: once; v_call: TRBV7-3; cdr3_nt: TGTGCCAGCAGCTTAGAACCACCCGGGACAGGGAAAGAGACCCAGTACTTC; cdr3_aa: CASSLEPPGTGKETQYF
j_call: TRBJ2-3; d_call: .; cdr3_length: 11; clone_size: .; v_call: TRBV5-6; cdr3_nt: TGTGCCAGCAGCCATACAGATACGCAGTATTTT; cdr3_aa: CASSHTDTQYF
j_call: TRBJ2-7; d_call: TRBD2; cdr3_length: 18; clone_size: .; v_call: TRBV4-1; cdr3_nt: TGCGCCAGCAGCCAAACCCCCGGGACTAGCGGGGGCGCATACGAGCAGTACTTC; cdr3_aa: CASSQTPGTSGGAYEQYF
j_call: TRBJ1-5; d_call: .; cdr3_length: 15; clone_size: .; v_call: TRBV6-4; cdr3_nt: TGTGCCAGCAGTCTAACTCCAGGTAGCAATCAGCCCCAGCATTTT; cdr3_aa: CASSLTPGSNQPQHF
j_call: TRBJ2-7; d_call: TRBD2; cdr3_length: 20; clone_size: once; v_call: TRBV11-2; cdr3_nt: TGTGCCAGCAGCTTAGAATCACCCTTTTTAGCGGGACCCTCCTCCTACGAGCAGTACTTC; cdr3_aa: CASSLESPFLAGPSSYEQYF
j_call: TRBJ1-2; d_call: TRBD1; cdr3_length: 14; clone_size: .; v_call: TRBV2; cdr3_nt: TGTGCCAGCCCCGGCGACAGGGACGACCATGGCTACACCTTC; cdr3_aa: CASPGDRDDHGYTF
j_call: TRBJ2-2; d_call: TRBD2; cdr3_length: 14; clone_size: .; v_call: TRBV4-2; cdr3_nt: TGTGCCAGCAGCCATGGAGCGGGGGGAGGGGAGCTGTTTTTT; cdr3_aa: CASSHGAGGGELFF
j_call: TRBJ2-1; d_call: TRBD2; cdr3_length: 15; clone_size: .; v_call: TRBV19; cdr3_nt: TGTGCCAGTAGTATTGCGGGAGGCTCCTACAATGAGCAGTTCTTC; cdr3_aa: CASSIAGGSYNEQFF
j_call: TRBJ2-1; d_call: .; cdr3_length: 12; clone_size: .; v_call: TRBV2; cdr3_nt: TGTGCCAGCAGTGAGACCGGGGGTGAGCAGTTCTTC; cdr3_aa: CASSETGGEQFF
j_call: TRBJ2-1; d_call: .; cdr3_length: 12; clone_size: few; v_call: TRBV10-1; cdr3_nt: TGCGCCAGCAGTCCAGATCTGAATGAGCAGTTCTTC; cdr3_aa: CASSPDLNEQFF
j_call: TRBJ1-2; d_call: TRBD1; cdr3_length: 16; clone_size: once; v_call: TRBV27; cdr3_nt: TGTGCCAGCAGTTCAATCCCAGGGGAGCAGGGGGATGGCTACACCTTC; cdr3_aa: CASSSIPGEQGDGYTF